This T cell receptor (beta chain) comes out of a study of CD8 T cells in ankylosing spondylitis. Findings and caveats of the study: Peripheral blood samples showed relatively rare disease-linked clones, and these clones were CD8+. A number of the motif variants had already been described in reactive arthritis synovial fluid and blood. There was a TCR beta motif, made of several highly homologous variants, that appeared characteristic of ankylosing spondylitis blood.

V was trimmed by 1 base and J by 12 bases, leaving 9 bases between them. The CDR3 totals 11 residues. Per germline, CDR1 SGHTA and CDR2 FQGNSA. TCRdb recomputed calls from the 5' RACE reads with MiXCR, one row per CDR3 protein. The data hold around 490,000 distinct CDR3 sequences, with roughly 5.3% observed a single time. This clonotype appeared many times. What it binds is unknown. The chain employs TRBV7-2 and TRBJ2-5, with D maybe TRBD2 (6 bases). The sample comprised blood, either unsorted or a sorted T cell fraction (not recorded which). The sequence derives from a male donor with ankylosing spondylitis. CDR3 nucleotide sequence: TGTGCCAGCAGCTTAGGACTAGTGAAGTACTTC. Protein product: CASSLGLVKYF.